This TCR beta chain was recovered during a study of T-cell reconstitution after alpha-beta-depleted transplantation in children. The study, taken as a whole, reports: From newly produced T cells came most of the T-cell counts and diversity one year after transplant. Several hundred expanded graft clones reportedly were the source of alpha-beta T cells about two months after transplant. Surviving recipient cells, namely T cells and thymic progenitors, were the source of high day-60 TCRbeta diversity in some patients.

Preparing the TCRbeta library involved the use of unique molecular identifiers. MiXCR was run by TCRdb on the PCR reads, yielding one entry per CDR3 protein. The sample carries under 50,000 distinct CDR3 sequences, about 9% recorded once. Trimming cost V 3 bases and J 0 bases; bases outside gene matches: 10. Looked up from germline, CDR1 is DFQATT and CDR2 is SNEGSKA (reference sequence). This CDR3 region has 17 residues. This clonotype was seen repeatedly, ten times or more. No antigen is known for it. This TCR was recovered from a male patient aged 2-10 years who had a stem cell transplant for chronic granulomatous disease, so the T cells may come from the graft donor. Sequenced here: PBMCs, mostly from graft donor cells, sampled 60 days after TCRalphabeta/CD19-depleted stem cell transplant. The rearrangement uses TRBV20-1 and TRBJ2-1; 8 bases are shared with TRBD2. CDR3 residues: CSASRAGAVGSYNEQFF. DNA of the CDR3: TGCAGTGCTAGTAGAGCGGGAGCAGTGGGCTCCTACAATGAGCAGTTCTTC.